This T cell receptor (beta chain) was obtained from a study of T cell responses to AZD1222 COVID-19 vaccine (dated by TCRdb to about 2021). Background on the whole study: AZD1222 recipients whose second dose came at about 4 weeks and those whose second dose came at about 12 weeks were combined into one group, since spike-specific TCR depth and breadth did not differ between the two schedules. TCR sequencing covered 233 trial participants: some 210 given two doses of AZD1222 and 26 given two doses of MenACWY control vaccine. Trial participants were enrolled by age into subgroups of 18-55, 56-69 and 70-plus years, and 148, 28 and 57 TCR-sequenced participants, respectively, were included in these subgroups.

Interpreted using the paper, the time point label stands for: baseline before first vaccination. The vaccinee samples were drawn from two UK trials, COV001 and COV002, one of which was a single-blind randomized controlled phase 2/3 trial testing AZD1222 (ChAdOx1 nCoV-19) in healthy adults. For TCRbeta chain sequencing, PBMC samples from trial participants were taken at day 0 and at day 28 after the second dose. The CDR3 regions of human TCRbeta chains were analyzed by immunosequencing. For the original study's pipeline: Repertoire TCRs were checked for matches against a reference library of SARS-CoV-2-specific TCRs that had been generated using the MIRA antigen-specificity platform. Breadth was defined as the fraction of unique TCRs that were SARS-CoV-2-associated, and depth was defined as the fraction of total T cells that were SARS-CoV-2-associated. Using the MIRA data, each spike-specific TCR was mapped to the spike region that the TCR reacts to and placed in a CD4 or CD8 class. Log10-transformed breadth and depth values were compared by one-way ANOVA with Sidak's multiple comparisons tests. As stored in TCRdb, this immuneACCESS dataset retains in-frame rearrangements with V and J assigned. A fraction of the clones does not appear; measured against another copy, unresolved V genes explain less than half of the discrepancy, and the remainder lacks a known reason. V and J calls and clone size are copied from that table; D and trimming were computed from the DNA. The table for this sample lists some 130,000 clones; approximately 90% of them were counted only once. 6.9% of the sample lies in the top ten.

Points the paper makes about the study in general: Participants were mostly white British and included more females than males, and it was suggested by the authors that clonal diversity may have been underestimated. The 56-69-year group was small, and its depth increase did not reach significance, likely because of low power. Because no day 14 peak-response samples were available, the repertoires could be characterized only after the peak T cell response. Conclusions about previously exposed vaccinees are limited because only a handful of AZD1222 recipients were SARS-CoV-2 seropositive at baseline. Reportedly, almost half of the unique spike-specific TCRs recognized epitopes lying outside the regions that are mutated in the B.1.351 and B.1.1.7 variants. A significant rise in spike-specific TCR breadth and depth was observed after two AZD1222 doses relative to day 0 and relative to MenACWY recipients. Vaccine-associated CD4 TCRs spanned the whole spike protein, with dominant responses in regions 160-218 and 743-854.

CDR3 length: 16 amino acids, cysteine to phenylalanine. Only the CDR3 DNA is retained, 48 bases long and in frame from the first base. The germline V gene specifies LGHNA as CDR1 and YSLEER as CDR2. The germline V and J ends show losses of 1 base and 3 bases respectively, and no gene match explains 1 base of the junction. This clone showed up just a few times. The antigen it binds to is not known. Qualities for individual bases were not recorded, and no much larger clone is one base off. This clonotype was obtained from an adult in good health. The sequence is built from TRBV4-3 and TRBJ2-6, with 9 junctional bases fitting TRBD1. The source material was peripheral blood, sampled on day 0 of AZD1222 vaccination. The nucleotide sequence is TGCGCCAGCAGCCAAGGGGACAGGGATGGGGCCAACGTCCTGACTTTC. It translates to CASSQGDRDGANVLTF.